This section outlines one T cell receptor beta chain sequence together with its context. The antigen remains unidentified. TCRdb fed the 5' RACE reads into MiXCR, producing one record per CDR3 protein. The profile shows a few hundred thousand distinct CDR3 sequences, approximately 29% of them singletons. This sample stems from a study of T-cell memory formation after mild COVID-19. Whole-study findings and limits: Clones shrinking between day 15 and 85 showed a balanced CD4/CD8 split, and those that grew later tilted toward CD4+.

V lost 4 bases and J lost 1, with 13 bases in between. The CDR3 extends over 14 amino acids. Germline CDR1 DFQATT, CDR2 SNEGSKA (reference sequence). The TCR was taken from an adult woman who had mild COVID-19 (a few samples of this study predate the infection). Cell type and time point are not known. This sequence joins TRBV20-1 and TRBJ1-1; D gene unclear. The sequenced sample was PBMCs or a T cell subset sorted from them (not recorded which). The CDR3 here is CSATSGRQNTEAFF. CDR3 nucleotides: TGCAGTGCTACGAGTGGCAGACAGAACACTGAAGCTTTCTTT.